The next 26 T cell receptor beta chains were all read from a single sample in a study of T cells in Graves' hyperthyroidism and ophthalmopathy. Amplification of TCR beta CDR3 regions was performed using RNA transcripts as template. First-round RT-PCR targeting the TCR CDR3 was performed with the HTBI primer set. From the multiplex PCR reads, TCRdb called clonotypes with MiXCR, one entry per CDR3 protein. The sample holds about 480,000 distinct CDR3 sequences, roughly 22% seen once. The sequencing sample was made of blood. Receptor source: a woman in her seventies with Graves' ophthalmopathy.

This clonotype is a singleton in its sample. The rearrangement uses TRBV10-3 and TRBJ2-1; D unclear. V gave up 6 bases and J gave up 6 bases, with 9 bases separating them. The length of the CDR3 is 12 residues. Per the germline V gene, CDR1 is ENHRY and CDR2 is SYGVKD. As DNA, the CDR3 is TGTGCCATCAGCGGAGTTGGCAATGAGCAGTTCTTC. Protein sequence: CAISGVGNEQFF.

The gene calls are TRBV28 and TRBJ2-7; 12 bases align to TRBD2. V shed 5 bases and J 7 bases; nucleotides not matched to a gene: 12. Germline loops: CDR1 MDHEN, CDR2 SYDVKM. The CDR3 spans 16 residues. The CDR3 protein is CASSLGLAGIFKEQYF. Written as DNA, the CDR3 is TGTGCCAGCAGTCTAGGACTAGCGGGGATCTTTAAGGAGCAGTACTTC.

This chain connects TRBV6-2 or TRBV6-3 to TRBJ1-4; 7 bases line up with TRBD1. This CDR3 has 15 residues. The germline V gene has CDR1 MNHEY and CDR2 SVGEGT. V lost 4 bases, J lost 4 bases, and 6 bases stayed unmatched. Here the CDR3 reads CASSFRRGSNEKLFF. CDR3 nucleotide sequence: TGTGCCAGCAGTTTCCGCAGGGGGAGTAATGAAAAACTGTTTTTT.

This clonotype came up a few times. The chain links TRBV12-5 to TRBJ2-1, with TRBD1 identical over 9 bases. Trimming at V came to 7 bases and at J to 2 bases, leaving 6 bases not matched to a gene. Germline assignment: CDR1 LGHNT and CDR2 FRNRAP. This CDR3 spans 15 amino acids. The chain's CDR3 is CASASGQGPYNEQFF. DNA for the CDR3: TGTGCTAGTGCCTCGGGACAGGGCCCCTACAATGAGCAGTTCTTC.

Details on this clonotype: A much larger clone differs from this one at a single base, so this may be a read error. The J gene is TRBJ2-7, the V gene TRBV28; TRBD2 might be the D (5 bases). The CDR3 runs to 15 residues. CDR1 is MDHEN and CDR2 is SYDVKM in the germline V gene. The CDR3 DNA reads TGTACCAGCAGTTCTGCAAAGGCTAGCCTTTACGAGCAGTACTTC. Its translation: CTSSSAKASLYEQYF.

This clonotype was seen a few times. The chain uses TRBV12-5 and TRBJ2-5, with 7 bases fitting TRBD1. Germline-derived CDR1 and CDR2 are LGHNT and FRNRAP. The CDR3 runs 17 residues. Losses at the gene ends were 0 bases for V and 0 bases for J; bases not matched to a gene: 7. CDR3 nucleotides: TGTGCTAGTGGTTTGGTACTGGGGACAGAGTACCAAGAGACCCAGTACTTC. It yields the protein CASGLVLGTEYQETQYF. Looking up the rest from reference TRBV12-5 and TRBJ2-5 gives the full variable domain: DARVTQTPRHKVTEMGQEVTMRCQPILGHNTVFWYRQTMMQGLELLAYFRNRAPLDDSGMPKDRFSAEMPDATLATLKIQPSEPRDSAVYFCASGLVLGTEYQETQYFGPGTRLLVL.

This clonotype was recorded a few times. The genes are TRBV30 and TRBJ2-5; perhaps TRBD1 as D (5 bases). Germline-derived CDR1 and CDR2 are GTSNPN and SVGIG (reference sequence). Trimming left V 8 bases short and J 5 bases short, with 12 bases between. The CDR3 is 11 residues long. The CDR3: CARGQGETQYF. As DNA, the CDR3 is TGTGCCCGCGGACAAGGGGAGACCCAGTACTTC.

This clonotype came up many times. The V and J genes are TRBV2 and TRBJ1-2; D is undetermined. There are 12 residues in the CDR3. CDR1 and CDR2 from the germline V gene are SNHLY and FYNNEI. The V end was cut by 2 bases, the J end by 1 base, with 2 bases between. DNA for the CDR3: TGTGCCAGCAGTGAACATAACTATGGCTACACCTTC. As protein: CASSEHNYGYTF.

This clonotype came up many times. V is TRBV20-1 and J is TRBJ2-1; possibly TRBD2 for D (5 bases). Per the germline V gene, CDR1 is DFQATT and CDR2 is SNEGSKA (reference sequence). V was trimmed by 5 bases and J by 0 bases, leaving 20 bases between them. The CDR3 length is 17 residues. CDR3 protein: CSAPPGGSPTSYNEQFF. CDR3 sequence (DNA): TGCAGTGCTCCCCCGGGTGGGAGTCCCACCTCCTACAATGAGCAGTTCTTC.

Only a few counts were recorded for this clonotype. The chain recombines TRBV2 with TRBJ2-2; no reliable D call. From germline, CDR1 is SNHLY and CDR2 FYNNEI. The CDR3 is 15 amino acids. Trimming took off 0 bases at V and 6 bases at J, with 11 bases between the two ends. This CDR3 is CASSEATPLPGELFF. DNA for the CDR3: TGTGCCAGCAGTGAAGCTACCCCGCTTCCCGGGGAGCTGTTTTTT. The entire variable domain, with the rest obtained from reference TRBV2 and TRBJ2-2, is as follows: EPEVTQTPSHQVTQMGQEVILRCVPISNHLYFYWYRQILGQKVEFLVSFYNNEISEKSEIFDDQFSVERPDGSNFTLKIRSTKLEDSAMYFCASSEATPLPGELFFGEGSRLTVL.

The CDR3 DNA follows: TGTGCCACCAGTGCCGAGACTAGCGGGAGGAGGAATGAGCAGTTCTTC. It is translated as CATSAETSGRRNEQFF. The chain couples TRBV24-1 to TRBJ2-1; TRBD2 aligns across 13 bases. The V gene end was trimmed by 5 bases and the J gene end by 7 bases; junction bases not matched to a gene: 7. Germline CDR1 and CDR2: KGHDR and SFDVKD. The CDR3 spans 16 residues.

This chain connects TRBV30 to TRBJ1-5; maybe TRBD1 (5 bases). Germline V lookup: CDR1 GTSNPN, CDR2 SVGIG (reference sequence). The length of the CDR3 is 14 residues. V was pared by 3 bases and J by 11 bases, with 20 bases between. The CDR3 sequence: CAWSSGPAGGAQHF. The CDR3, as DNA: TGTGCCTGGAGCTCGGGACCGGCCGGGGGAGCCCAGCATTTT.

This chain connects TRBV5-1 to TRBJ2-2; D is undetermined. Deletions cut 1 base from V and 5 bases from J, with 12 bases between. The CDR3 has 15 amino acids. Germline CDR1 is SGHRS and CDR2 is YFSETQ. CDR3 amino acids: CASSLSIVQTGELFF. The CDR3 bases are TGCGCCAGCAGCTTGTCCATAGTGCAGACCGGGGAGCTGTTTTTT. The full variable domain, its missing parts supplied by reference TRBV5-1 and TRBJ2-2, is KAGVTQTPRYLIKTRGQQVTLSCSPISGHRSVSWYQQTPGQGLQFLFEYFSETQRNKGNFPGRFSGRQFSNSRSEMNVSTLELGDSALYLCASSLSIVQTGELFFGEGSRLTVL.

This clonotype was detected many times. V is TRBV2 and J is TRBJ2-7; 9 positions match TRBD2. J lost 2 bases, V lost 3 bases, and 5 bases had no gene match. The CDR3 is 15 residues long. The germline V gene encodes CDR1 SNHLY and CDR2 FYNNEI. CDR3 DNA sequence: TGTGCCAGCAGTGACATAGCGGGAGAGGCCTACGAGCAGTACTTC. Protein sequence: CASSDIAGEAYEQYF.

V is TRBV9 and J is TRBJ2-3; possibly TRBD1 for D (6 bases). Germline V gene lookup returns CDR1 SGDLS and CDR2 YYNGEE. The CDR3 consists of 15 residues. V lost 4 bases to trimming and J lost 5 bases, with 17 bases between them. The CDR3 spells CASSPGVQGRDTQYF. DNA of the CDR3: TGTGCCAGCAGCCCAGGGGTCCAGGGTCGAGATACGCAGTATTTT.

This clonotype was seen more than once but under ten times. V is TRBV20-1 and J is TRBJ2-1; either TRBD1 or TRBD2 may supply D (7 bases each). V gave up 0 bases and J gave up 3 bases, with 15 bases separating them. Looked up from germline, CDR1 is DFQATT and CDR2 is SNEGSKA (reference sequence). The CDR3 sequence is 16 residues long. The DNA for the CDR3 is TGCAGTGCTAGAGATGGAGCCAGGGGGGGCTACAATGAGCAGTTCTTC. Translated, it gives CSARDGARGGYNEQFF.

This clonotype occurred many times. J is TRBJ2-1 and V is TRBV6-1, with 8 bases matching TRBD2. The length of the CDR3 is 18 residues. Germline assignment: CDR1 MNHNS and CDR2 SASEGT. Trimming removed 5 bases from V and 4 bases from J; junction bases left unmatched: 16. The CDR3 is CASSSPPRGSGTYNEQFF. The CDR3 nucleotides are TGTGCCAGCAGTTCACCACCTCGGGGTAGCGGGACATACAATGAGCAGTTCTTC.

The chain recombines TRBV6-2 or TRBV6-3 with TRBJ2-1, with D unclear. With 2 bases removed from V and 5 bases from J, the gap between germline ends came to 7 bases. This CDR3 spans 13 amino acids. The germline gives CDR1 MNHEY, CDR2 SVGEGT. The CDR3 is CASSYVGNNEQFF. In nucleotides, the CDR3 is TGTGCCAGCAGTTACGTGGGGAACAATGAGCAGTTCTTC.

This rearrangement joins TRBV30 to TRBJ2-7, with 8 bases matching TRBD2. The ends lost 4 bases at V and 2 bases at J; junction bases unmatched: 4. The CDR3 is 13 residues long. Germline V gives CDR1 GTSNPN, CDR2 SVGIG (reference sequence). The CDR3 loop reads CAWTAGGPYEQYF. The CDR3 DNA reads TGTGCCTGGACCGCGGGAGGCCCCTACGAGCAGTACTTC.

This clonotype has ten or more counts. V is TRBV24-1 and J is TRBJ1-2; possibly TRBD1 for D (6 bases). CDR1 KGHDR and CDR2 SFDVKD come from the germline V gene. Trimming left V 3 bases short and J 8 bases short, with 15 bases between. This CDR3 region has 14 residues. The CDR3 DNA sequence: TGTGCCACCAGTGATGCCCCCAAGGGGGGAGGCTACACCTTC. It codes for CATSDAPKGGGYTF.

This clonotype was detected a few times. The chain joins TRBV12-3 or TRBV12-4 to TRBJ2-2; 8 bases map to TRBD2. V shed 7 bases, J shed 5 bases, and the junction held 6 bases outside the gene matches. This CDR3 is 14 amino acids long. This chain's CDR3 is CASKRSSGTGELFF. For the CDR3, the DNA is TGTGCCAGCAAACGCTCTAGCGGGACCGGGGAGCTGTTTTTT.

This clonotype was found a few times. The rearrangement links TRBV29-1 to TRBJ1-5; D remains unclear. Germline lookup yields CDR1 SQVTM and CDR2 ANQGSEA. The CDR3 covers 13 residues. V lost 6 bases and J lost 7, with 16 bases in between. CDR3 sequence: CSVRLGREQPQHF. The CDR3, as DNA: TGCAGCGTGCGGCTGGGAAGAGAGCAGCCCCAGCATTTT.

The chain recombines TRBV6-2 or TRBV6-3 with TRBJ2-2; maybe TRBD2 (5 bases). Germline V gene lookup returns CDR1 MNHEY and CDR2 SVGEGT. CDR3 length: 15 residues. Deletions cut 8 bases from V and 0 bases from J, with 13 bases between. In DNA form, the CDR3 reads TGTGCCAGCGAAGCGGCCCCCTCGAACACCGGGGAGCTGTTTTTT. Protein sequence: CASEAAPSNTGELFF.

This clonotype turned up a few times. This rearrangement joins TRBV7-3 to TRBJ2-1, with a tentative D call TRBD2 (6 bases). The germline V gene encodes CDR1 SGHTA and CDR2 FQGTGA. This CDR3 region has 15 residues. The V end lost 5 bases, the J end lost 4 bases, and 15 bases lay between the germline ends. CDR3 sequence reads: CASSRDSGLYNEQFF. CDR3 sequence (DNA): TGTGCCAGCAGCCGGGACTCCGGATTGTACAATGAGCAGTTCTTC.

There are a few counts of this clonotype. V and J are TRBV20-1 and TRBJ2-1; 13 bases align to TRBD2. The V gene end was trimmed by 3 bases and the J gene end by 0 bases; junction bases not matched to a gene: 11. The CDR3 has 19 residues. CDR1 and CDR2 (germline): DFQATT, SNEGSKA (reference sequence). In nucleotides, the CDR3 is TGCAGTGCTAGCGGGACTAGCGGGACTAAGGATCACTCCTACAATGAGCAGTTCTTC. Its protein product is CSASGTSGTKDHSYNEQFF.

This clonotype was seen at least ten times. The V gene is TRBV7-6, the J gene TRBJ1-1; weak D call: TRBD1 (5 bases). Looked up from germline, CDR1 is SGHVS and CDR2 is FNYEAQ. V was pared by 1 base and J by 5 bases, with 8 bases between. The CDR3 spans 13 residues. The CDR3 nucleotides are TGTGCCAGCAGCTTAGGGGAGGGGACTGAAGCTTTCTTT. Protein: CASSLGEGTEAFF. Complete variable domain (other parts from reference TRBV7-6 and TRBJ1-1): GAGVSQSPRYKVTKRGQDVALRCDPISGHVSLYWYRQALGQGPEFLTYFNYEAQQDKSGLPNDRFSAERPEGSISTLTIQRTEQRDSAMYRCASSLGEGTEAFFGQGTRLTVV.